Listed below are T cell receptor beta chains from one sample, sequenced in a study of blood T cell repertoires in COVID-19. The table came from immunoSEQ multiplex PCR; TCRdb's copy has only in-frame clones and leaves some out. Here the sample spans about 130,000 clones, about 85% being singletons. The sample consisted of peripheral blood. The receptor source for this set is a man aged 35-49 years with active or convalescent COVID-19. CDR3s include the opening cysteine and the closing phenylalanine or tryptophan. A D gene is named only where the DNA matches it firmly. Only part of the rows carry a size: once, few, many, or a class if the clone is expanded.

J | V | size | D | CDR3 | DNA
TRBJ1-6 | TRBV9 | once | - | CASSVVAGADSPLHF | TGTGCCAGCAGCGTAGTCGCAGGGGCTGATTCACCCCTCCACTTT
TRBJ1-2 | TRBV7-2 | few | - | CASSFKPSYGYTF | TGTGCCAGCAGCTTTAAGCCGTCCTATGGCTACACCTTC
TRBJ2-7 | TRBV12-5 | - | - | CASGSPGGHEQYF | TGTGCTAGTGGCTCCCCGGGGGGCCACGAGCAGTACTTC
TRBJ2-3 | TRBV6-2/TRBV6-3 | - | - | CASSRDFTDTQYF | TGTGCCAGCAGCCGGGACTTCACAGATACGCAGTATTTT
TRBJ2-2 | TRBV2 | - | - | CASSAGTIGTGELFF | TGTGCCAGCAGTGCTGGGACAATCGGAACCGGGGAGCTGTTTTTT
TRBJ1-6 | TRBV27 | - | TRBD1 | CASSPRTGGGSPLHF | TGTGCCAGCAGTCCCAGGACAGGGGGCGGATCACCCCTCCACTTT
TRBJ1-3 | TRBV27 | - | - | CASSSNSGNTIYF | TGTGCCAGCAGCTCTAACTCTGGAAACACCATATATTTT
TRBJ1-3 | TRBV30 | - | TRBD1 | CAWSAGGENTIYF | TGTGCCTGGAGCGCAGGGGGCGAAAACACCATATATTTT
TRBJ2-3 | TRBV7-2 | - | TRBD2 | CASSFSLAGTDTQYF | TGTGCCAGCAGCTTCTCCCTAGCGGGGACAGATACGCAGTATTTT
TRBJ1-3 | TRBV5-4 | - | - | CASSLGGRRTTGNTIYF | TGTGCCAGCAGCTTGGGCGGCCGGAGAACAACTGGAAACACCATATATTTT
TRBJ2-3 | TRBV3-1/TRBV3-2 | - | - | CASSQGSGLSTDTQYF | TGTGCCAGCAGCCAAGGATCCGGACTGAGCACAGATACGCAGTATTTT
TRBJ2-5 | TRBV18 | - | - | CASSEGSKTQYF | TGTGCCAGCTCGGAGGGATCGAAGACCCAGTACTTC
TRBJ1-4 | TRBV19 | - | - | CASSIQGMANEKLFF | TGTGCCAGTAGTATTCAGGGGATGGCTAATGAAAAACTGTTTTTT
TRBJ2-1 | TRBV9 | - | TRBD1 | CASSARQGASNEQFF | TGTGCCAGCAGCGCCCGGCAGGGGGCTAGTAATGAGCAGTTCTTC
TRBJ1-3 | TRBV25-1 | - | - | CASRAGGNTIYF | TGTGCCAGCAGGGCTGGTGGAAACACCATATATTTT
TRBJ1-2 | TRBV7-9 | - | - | CASSLLLLPGYGYTF | TGTGCCAGCAGCTTATTACTACTACCCGGCTATGGCTACACCTTC
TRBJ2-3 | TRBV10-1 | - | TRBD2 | CASSSGETDTQYF | TGCGCCAGTTCTAGCGGGGAGACAGATACGCAGTATTTT
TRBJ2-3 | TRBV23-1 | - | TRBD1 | CASSQQGEDCTDTQYF | TGCGCCAGCAGTCAACAGGGGGAAGACTGCACAGATACGCAGTATTTT
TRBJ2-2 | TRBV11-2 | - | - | CASSSYRVNTGELFF | TGTGCCAGCAGCTCTTACAGGGTGAACACCGGGGAGCTGTTTTTT
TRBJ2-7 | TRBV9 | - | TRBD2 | CASSVSWLAGTWQYF | TGTGCCAGCAGCGTTTCTTGGCTAGCGGGGACCTGGCAGTACTTC
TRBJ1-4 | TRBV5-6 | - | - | CASSLSGQNNEKLFF | TGTGCCAGCAGCTTGTCTGGGCAGAATAATGAAAAACTGTTTTTT
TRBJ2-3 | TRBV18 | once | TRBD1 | CASSPNLQGADTQYF | TGTGCCAGCTCACCGAACTTACAGGGGGCAGATACGCAGTATTTT
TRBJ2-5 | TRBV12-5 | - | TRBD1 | CASGSGTVQETQYF | TGTGCTAGTGGATCCGGGACAGTCCAAGAGACCCAGTACTTC
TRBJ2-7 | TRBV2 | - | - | CASSRLAYYEQYF | TGTGCCAGCAGTCGGCTAGCCTACTACGAGCAGTACTTC
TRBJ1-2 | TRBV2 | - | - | CASRDAPGSGYTF | TGTGCCAGCCGAGACGCCCCCGGGAGTGGCTACACCTTC
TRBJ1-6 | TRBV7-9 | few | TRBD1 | CASSSDRGNSPLHF | TGTGCCAGCAGCTCGGACAGGGGGAATTCACCCCTCCACTTT
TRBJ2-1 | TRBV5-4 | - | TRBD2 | CASSSGGTAYNEQFF | TGTGCCAGCAGTTCGGGGGGGACGGCTTACAATGAGCAGTTCTTC
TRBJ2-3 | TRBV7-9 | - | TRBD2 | CASSAYSGGAEEDTQYF | TGTGCCAGCAGCGCCTATAGCGGGGGGGCCGAGGAGGATACGCAGTATTTT
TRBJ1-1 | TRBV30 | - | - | CAWSAEVRSTEAFF | TGTGCCTGGAGTGCCGAGGTTAGGAGCACTGAAGCTTTCTTT
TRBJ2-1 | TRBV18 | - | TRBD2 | CASSPAGGNEQFF | TGTGCCAGCTCGCCAGCGGGGGGGAATGAGCAGTTCTTC
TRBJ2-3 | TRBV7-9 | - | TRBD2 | CASSPQEGLAGGDDTQYF | TGTGCCAGCAGCCCCCAGGAGGGACTAGCGGGGGGGGACGATACGCAGTATTTT
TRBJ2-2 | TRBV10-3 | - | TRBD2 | CAISRGEAGELFF | TGTGCCATCAGTCGGGGGGAGGCCGGGGAGCTGTTTTTT
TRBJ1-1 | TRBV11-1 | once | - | CASSLAGHLEAFF | TGTGCCAGCAGCTTAGCGGGACACCTTGAAGCTTTCTTT
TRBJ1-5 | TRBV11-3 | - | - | CASSPWGFGQQKGQPQHF | TGTGCCAGCAGCCCCTGGGGCTTCGGCCAGCAGAAGGGTCAGCCCCAGCATTTT
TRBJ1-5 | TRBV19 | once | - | CASSKNAGGGDQPQHF | TGTGCCAGTAGTAAAAACGCGGGAGGAGGGGATCAGCCCCAGCATTTT
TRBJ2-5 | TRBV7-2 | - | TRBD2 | CASSLVMTSGGVLETQYF | TGTGCCAGCAGCTTAGTGATGACTAGCGGGGGGGTTTTAGAGACCCAGTACTTC
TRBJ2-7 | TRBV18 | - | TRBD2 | CASSPLSGAPYEQYF | TGTGCCAGCTCACCACTGAGCGGGGCCCCCTACGAGCAGTACTTC
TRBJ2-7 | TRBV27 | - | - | CASSLGRSYEQYF | TGTGCCAGCAGTTTAGGCAGATCCTACGAGCAGTACTTC
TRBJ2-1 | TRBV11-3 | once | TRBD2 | CASAGGAVSNEQFF | TGTGCCTCTGCCGGGGGGGCCGTTAGCAATGAGCAGTTCTTC